These 25 T cell receptor beta chains were sequenced from one sample in a study of blood T cells in healthy people across ages. Then a second PCR, running roughly 6 to 12 cycles, was carried out with a sample-barcoded 5' primer and a J-beta primer mix. TCRdb independently ran MiXCR on the 5' RACE reads; one entry per CDR3 protein. The data contain approximately 2,000,000 distinct CDR3 sequences, approximately 40% of them seen just once; the ten biggest clones take up roughly 23%. The material sequenced was blood. These receptors all come from a human donor in good health.

This clonotype showed up just a few times. The genes are TRBV18 and TRBJ1-5; D unclear. The CDR3 has 15 residues. V lost 1 base and J lost 0, with 7 bases in between. Germline CDR1 and CDR2: KGHSH and LQKENI. The CDR3 DNA reads as TGTGCCAGCTCACCACGGGCGGATAGCAATCAGCCCCAGCATTTT. Its translation: CASSPRADSNQPQHF.

This clonotype appeared a few times. The CDR3, as DNA: TGTGCCAGCAAGACTAGCGGGGGGCGAAGAGTGGAGACCCAGTACTTC. Protein: CASKTSGGRRVETQYF. The rearrangement joins TRBV6-2 or TRBV6-3 to TRBJ2-5; 13 nucleotides match TRBD2. Per germline, CDR1 MNHEY and CDR2 SVGEGT. CDR3 length: 16 amino acids. V trimming: 7 bases; J trimming: 5 bases; junction bases outside the gene matches: 10.

This chain links TRBV4-3 with TRBJ1-4; D unresolved. The CDR3 runs 15 residues. The V gene's germline CDR1 is LGHNA and CDR2 YSLEER. V lost 0 bases and J 5 bases, leaving 10 bases between the germline ends. CDR3 nucleotides: TGCGCCAGCAGCCAAGATAGTGGGCCGAATGAAAAACTGTTTTTT. Its translation: CASSQDSGPNEKLFF.

This clonotype was seen ten or more times. The chain carries TRBV7-2 and TRBJ2-5; D might be TRBD1 (5 bases). The germline V and J ends were trimmed by 1 base and 7 bases, with 10 bases remaining between them. This CDR3 has 13 residues. Germline assignment: CDR1 SGHTA and CDR2 FQGNSA. CDR3 protein: CASSLGRQGTQYF. As DNA, the CDR3 is TGTGCCAGCAGCTTAGGCCGGCAGGGGACCCAGTACTTC.

CDR3 residues: CAIGAGAMSTEAFF. The CDR3 nucleotides are TGTGCCATCGGCGCGGGGGCCATGAGCACTGAAGCTTTCTTT. This sequence joins TRBV10-3 and TRBJ1-1, with D possibly matching TRBD1 (6 bases). Trimming took 8 bases from V and 4 from J, leaving 17 bases between them. CDR1 and CDR2 from the germline V gene are ENHRY and SYGVKD. CDR3 length: 14 residues.

The chain carries TRBV12-3 or TRBV12-4 and TRBJ2-1, with D uncertain. This CDR3 has 15 amino acids. The V end lost 5 bases, the J end lost 3 bases, and 14 bases lay between the germline ends. The DNA of the CDR3 is TGTGCCAGCAGTCGGACCTCATCCCTCTACAATGAGCAGTTCTTC. This gives the protein CASSRTSSLYNEQFF.

CDR3 loop: CASSDLQGYEQYF. CDR3 DNA sequence: TGCGCCAGCAGTGACCTACAGGGCTACGAGCAGTACTTC. V and J are TRBV5-1 and TRBJ2-5, with D perhaps matching TRBD1 (6 bases). The J call is in doubt because the DNA end fits TRBJ2-7 better. The CDR3 has 13 residues. Germline-derived CDR1 and CDR2 are SGHRS and YFSETQ.

V is TRBV28 and J is TRBJ2-5; TRBD2 matches at 7 bases. The CDR3 loop spans 14 amino acids. Losses at the gene ends were 6 bases for V and 5 bases for J; bases not matched to a gene: 9. Looked up from germline, CDR1 is MDHEN and CDR2 is SYDVKM. The CDR3 DNA is TGTGCCAGCAGGGGACTACTCGCTATGGAGACCCAGTACTTC. Translation gives CASRGLLAMETQYF.

The genes are TRBV29-1 and TRBJ2-1; D could derive from TRBD1 or TRBD2 (5 bases each). The J call may be incorrect, as the DNA end agrees better with TRBJ2-7. The CDR3 covers 11 residues. Germline V CDR1 and CDR2: SQVTM, ANQGSEA. CDR3 sequence: CSVKRGEEQYF. CDR3 coding DNA: TGCAGCGTTAAGAGGGGTGAAGAGCAGTACTTC.

This clonotype was counted a few times. This chain connects TRBV6-2 or TRBV6-3 to TRBJ1-5; no definite D call. The CDR3 is made up of 13 amino acids. Trimming pared 2 bases from V and 7 bases from J, leaving 9 bases between. Per germline, CDR1 MNHEY and CDR2 SVGEGT. The CDR3 protein is CASSYGTRQPQHF. The CDR3 coding sequence is TGTGCCAGCAGTTACGGAACTCGACAGCCCCAGCATTTT.

The chain links TRBV7-2 to TRBJ2-1; TRBD2 aligns across 8 bases. From germline, CDR1 is SGHTA and CDR2 FQGNSA. J gave up 0 bases and V 2 bases, and 12 bases lay outside the gene matches. The CDR3 has 19 residues. The CDR3 region is CASSLFGVAGGSSYNEQFF. DNA for the CDR3: TGTGCCAGCAGCTTATTCGGTGTCGCGGGGGGAAGCTCCTACAATGAGCAGTTCTTC. The variable domain in full, completed from reference TRBV7-2 and TRBJ2-1, reads GAGVSQSPSNKVTEKGKDVELRCDPISGHTALYWYRQSLGQGLEFLIYFQGNSAPDKSGLPSDRFSAERTGGSVSTLTIQRTQQEDSAVYLCASSLFGVAGGSSYNEQFFGPGTRLTVL.

The sample holds a few counts of this clonotype. This sequence joins TRBV12-3 or TRBV12-4 and TRBJ1-5, with TRBD1 identical over 9 bases. The CDR3 is made up of 12 amino acids. V lost 8 bases, J lost 7 bases, and 3 bases stayed unmatched. CDR3 sequence reads: CASGDRVQPQHF. In nucleotides, the CDR3 is TGTGCCAGCGGGGACAGGGTCCAGCCCCAGCATTTT.

J is TRBJ2-5 and V is TRBV12-3 or TRBV12-4; the match to TRBD2 covers 7 bases. This CDR3 contains 15 residues. Losses at the gene ends were 5 bases for V and 1 base for J; bases not matched to a gene: 7. The CDR3 is CASSSRDYSQETQYF. CDR3 bases: TGTGCCAGCAGTAGTAGGGACTACTCCCAAGAGACCCAGTACTTC.

V is TRBV2 and J is TRBJ2-7; D remains ambiguous. The germline V gene encodes CDR1 SNHLY and CDR2 FYNNEI. V was cut by 6 bases and J by 7 bases, with 19 bases left in between. CDR3 length: 14 amino acids. CDR3 coding DNA: TGTGCCAGCAGAAACCGGGCCTCCTACAATGAGCAGTACTTC. Protein sequence: CASRNRASYNEQYF.

This clonotype was detected a few times. This sequence joins TRBV4-2 and TRBJ2-1; 16 positions agree with TRBD2. CDR3 length: 22 residues. Germline lookup yields CDR1 LGHNA and CDR2 YNFKEQ. Trimming at V came to 0 bases and at J to 7 bases, leaving 18 bases not matched to a gene. The CDR3 coding sequence is TGTGCCAGCAGCCAAGAGCGGCCGGGACTAGCGGGGGGGCCCCTGCATGGGAATGAGCAGTTCTTC. Its protein product is CASSQERPGLAGGPLHGNEQFF.

This clonotype was recorded a few times. The J gene is TRBJ2-3, the V gene TRBV27; D unresolved. V was clipped by 7 bases and J by 0 bases, with 17 bases between them. In germline, CDR1 is MNHEY, CDR2 SMNVEV (reference sequence). The CDR3 is 16 amino acids. The CDR3 here is CASTPSWEPSTDTQYF. As DNA, the CDR3 is TGTGCCAGCACCCCCTCCTGGGAACCGAGCACAGATACGCAGTATTTT.

The chain carries TRBV7-8 and TRBJ1-5; tentative D call: TRBD1 (6 bases). The CDR3 runs 20 residues. Between the trimmed V and J ends, which lost 1 base and 0 bases, there was a span of 22 bases. CDR1 is SGHVS, CDR2 FQNEAQ, per germline. The CDR3 sequence: CASSLVTRGLESYSNQPQHF. The CDR3 DNA sequence: TGTGCCAGCAGCTTAGTCACCAGGGGCCTCGAATCCTATAGCAATCAGCCCCAGCATTTT.

The rearrangement links TRBV28 to TRBJ2-5; the D gene is possibly TRBD1 (6 bases). The J call is uncertain, as TRBJ2-7 better fits the DNA end. The CDR3 is 16 amino acids. Germline CDR1 and CDR2: MDHEN and SYDVKM. CDR3 DNA: TGTGCCAGCAGTTTACTCAGGGGAAGGACGACGGACGAGCAGTACTTC. Its translation: CASSLLRGRTTDEQYF.

The chain combines TRBV15 with TRBJ1-1; no definite D call. CDR1 and CDR2 (germline): LNHNV, YYDKDF (reference sequence). V was trimmed by 0 bases and J by 7 bases, leaving 15 bases between them. The CDR3 runs 15 residues. The CDR3 nucleotides read TGTGCCACCAGCAGAGAACGGACCCCGGGAGATGAAGCTTTCTTT. As protein: CATSRERTPGDEAFF.

Of note for this clonotype: The CDR3 does not close with the conserved phenylalanine or tryptophan, likely indicating a read error. The V gene is TRBV7-9, the J gene TRBJ2-7, with 10 bases aligning to TRBD1. The V gene's germline CDR1 is SEHNR and CDR2 FQNEAQ (reference sequence). V gave up 5 bases and J gave up 6 bases; unmatched junction bases: 7. This CDR3 is built from 14 residues. Written as DNA, the CDR3 is TGTGCCAGCAGCAACCGGGACAGGGGAACCGAGCAGTACTTA. This translates into CASSNRDRGTEQYL.

The V and J genes are TRBV4-3 and TRBJ2-5; 10 positions match TRBD2. The DNA end favors TRBJ2-7, so the J call may be wrong. This CDR3 spans 15 amino acids. The germline V gene has CDR1 LGHNA and CDR2 YSLEER. Written as DNA, the CDR3 is TGCGCCAGCAGCCAATCAACTAGCGGGGTCTACGAGCAGTACTTC. This encodes CASSQSTSGVYEQYF.

This clonotype showed up just once. CDR3 loop: CASKGQGINEQFF. Here the CDR3 DNA reads TGTGCCAGCAAGGGACAGGGGATCAATGAGCAGTTCTTC. This sequence joins TRBV25-1 and TRBJ2-1; TRBD1 agrees at 10 bases. The CDR3 has 13 amino acids. Germline CDR1 MGHDK, CDR2 SYGVNS. The V and J ends lost 7 bases and 6 bases, in that order; junction bases with no gene match: 3.

There are a few counts of this clonotype. The J gene is TRBJ2-5, the V gene TRBV5-1; 9 bases are shared with TRBD1. After removal of 2 bases from V and 4 bases from J, the junction contained 15 bases not matched to a gene. This CDR3 has 18 residues. From germline, CDR1 is SGHRS and CDR2 YFSETQ. The CDR3 sequence is CASSFLPLDRGRSETQYF. The CDR3 DNA is TGCGCCAGCAGCTTCCTTCCATTGGACAGGGGCCGTTCAGAGACCCAGTACTTC.

This clonotype appeared a few times. The chain is built from TRBV29-1 and TRBJ2-1; perhaps TRBD1 as D (5 bases). The CDR3 length is 12 residues. The V gene lost 7 bases and the J gene lost 10 bases, with 17 bases spanning the gap. Germline V gene lookup returns CDR1 SQVTM and CDR2 ANQGSEA. DNA of the CDR3: TGCAGCGCCACGTTAGGGGTGGGAGAGCAGTTCTTC. It encodes CSATLGVGEQFF.

The chain joins TRBV12-3 or TRBV12-4 to TRBJ1-5; 8 bases line up with TRBD1. The V gene end was trimmed by 6 bases and the J gene end by 11 bases; junction bases not matched to a gene: 12. The CDR3 is 14 residues long. CDR3 in DNA: TGTGCCAGCAGAGACGGACAGGGTTCCCTAGCCCAGCATTTT. Its protein is CASRDGQGSLAQHF.